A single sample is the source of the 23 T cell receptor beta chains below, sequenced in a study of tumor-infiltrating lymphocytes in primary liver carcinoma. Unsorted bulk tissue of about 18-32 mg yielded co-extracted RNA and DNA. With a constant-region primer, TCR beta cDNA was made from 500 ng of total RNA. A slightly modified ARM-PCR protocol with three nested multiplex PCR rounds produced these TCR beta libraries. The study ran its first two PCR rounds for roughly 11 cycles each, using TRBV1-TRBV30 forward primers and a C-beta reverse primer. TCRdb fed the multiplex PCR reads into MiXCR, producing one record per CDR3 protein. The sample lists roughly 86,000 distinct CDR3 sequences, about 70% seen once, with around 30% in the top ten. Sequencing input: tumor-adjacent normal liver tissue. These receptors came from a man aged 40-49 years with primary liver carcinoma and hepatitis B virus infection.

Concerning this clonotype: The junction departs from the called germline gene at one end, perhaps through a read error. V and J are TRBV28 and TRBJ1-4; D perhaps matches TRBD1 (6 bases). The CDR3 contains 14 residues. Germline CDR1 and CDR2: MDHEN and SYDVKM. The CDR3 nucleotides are TGTGACAGCAGTTTAGCGGGGGCCCGGGAAAAACTGTTTTTT. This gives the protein CDSSLAGAREKLFF.

CDR3 nucleotides: TGTGCCAACACCCCGTGGGCGGACATGAACACTGAAGCTTTCTTT. It is translated as CANTPWADMNTEAFF. The rearrangement links TRBV5-4 to TRBJ1-1; maybe TRBD1 (5 bases). Germline V gives CDR1 SGHNT, CDR2 YYREEE (reference sequence). This CDR3 contains 15 residues. Trimming stripped 9 bases from V and 0 bases from J, with 18 bases between.

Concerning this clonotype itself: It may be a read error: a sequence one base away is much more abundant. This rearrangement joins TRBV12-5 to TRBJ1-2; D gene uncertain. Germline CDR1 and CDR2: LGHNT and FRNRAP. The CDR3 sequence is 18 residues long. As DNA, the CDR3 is TGTACTAGTGGTTTTAGAGGTCTGGGAACCCGGGCGTACTATGGCTACACCTTC. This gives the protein CTSGFRGLGTRAYYGYTF.

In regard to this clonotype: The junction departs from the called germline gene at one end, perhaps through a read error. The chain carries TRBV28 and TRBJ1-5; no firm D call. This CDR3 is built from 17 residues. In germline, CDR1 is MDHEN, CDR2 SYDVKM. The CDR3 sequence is CVSRRGARSSSNQPQHF. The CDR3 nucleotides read TGTGTCAGCAGACGGGGAGCAAGGTCTTCTAGCAATCAGCCCCAGCATTTT.

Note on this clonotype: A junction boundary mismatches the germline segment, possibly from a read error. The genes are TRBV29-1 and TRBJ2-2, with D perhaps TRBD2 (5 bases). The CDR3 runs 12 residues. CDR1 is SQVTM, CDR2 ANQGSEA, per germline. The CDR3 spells CAGTANTGKLLF. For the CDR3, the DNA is TGCGCTGGTACAGCGAACACCGGGAAGCTGCTTTTT.

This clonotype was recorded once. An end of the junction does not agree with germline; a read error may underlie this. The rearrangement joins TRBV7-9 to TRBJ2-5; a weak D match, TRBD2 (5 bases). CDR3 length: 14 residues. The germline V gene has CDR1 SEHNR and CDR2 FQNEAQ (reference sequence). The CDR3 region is CASSPRAGQGTQYF. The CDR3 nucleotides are TGTGCCAGCAGCCCGAGGGCCGGTCAAGGGACCCAGTACTTC.

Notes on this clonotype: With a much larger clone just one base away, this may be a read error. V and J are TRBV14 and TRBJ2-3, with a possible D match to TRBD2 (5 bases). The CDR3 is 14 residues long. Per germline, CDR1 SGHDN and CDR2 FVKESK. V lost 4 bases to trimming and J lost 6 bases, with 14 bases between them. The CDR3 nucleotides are TGTGCCAGCAGCCCTAACGGGATCCCGGATACGCAGTATTTT. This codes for CASSPNGIPDTQYF.

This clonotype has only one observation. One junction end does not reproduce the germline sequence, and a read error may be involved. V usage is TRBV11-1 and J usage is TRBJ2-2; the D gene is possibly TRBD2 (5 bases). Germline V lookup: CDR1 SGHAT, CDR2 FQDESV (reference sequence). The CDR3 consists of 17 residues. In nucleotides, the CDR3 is TGTGCCAGCAGCTTAGCGAACCCAAGGGCTAACACCGGGGAGTTGTTTTTT. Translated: CASSLANPRANTGELFF.

CDR3 bases: TGTGCCAGCAGCATAGGTGGTGCAGGTACCCGCTATGGCTACACCTTC. This codes for CASSIGGAGTRYGYTF. This sequence joins TRBV11-2 and TRBJ1-2; D uncertain. The CDR3 extends over 16 amino acids. From germline, CDR1 is SGHAT and CDR2 FQNNGV. V lost 5 bases, J lost 4 bases, and 20 bases lay in between.

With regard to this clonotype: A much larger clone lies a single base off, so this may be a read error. DNA of the CDR3: TGTGCCAGCAGCTTACTGGGACTCCCCAGGGAGCTGTTTTTT. Translating it yields CASSLLGLPRELFF. The chain combines TRBV7-3 with TRBJ2-2, with D perhaps matching TRBD2 (6 bases). The V end was cut by 2 bases, the J end by 9 bases, with 13 bases between. CDR3 length: 14 amino acids. The V gene's germline CDR1 is SGHTA and CDR2 FQGTGA.

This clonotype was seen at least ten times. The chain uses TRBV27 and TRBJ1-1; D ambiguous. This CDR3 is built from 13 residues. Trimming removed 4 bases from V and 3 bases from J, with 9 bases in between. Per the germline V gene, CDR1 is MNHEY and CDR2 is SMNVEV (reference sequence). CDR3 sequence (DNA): TGTGCCAGCAGTTCGGGTACAGACACTGAAGCTTTCTTT. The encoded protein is CASSSGTDTEAFF.

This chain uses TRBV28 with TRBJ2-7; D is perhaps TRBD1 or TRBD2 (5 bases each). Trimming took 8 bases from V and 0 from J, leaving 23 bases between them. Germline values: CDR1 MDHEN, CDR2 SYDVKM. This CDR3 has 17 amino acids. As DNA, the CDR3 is TGTGCCAGCGACCGACGGGGCTCCACCGACCTCTCCTACGAGCAGTACTTC. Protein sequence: CASDRRGSTDLSYEQYF. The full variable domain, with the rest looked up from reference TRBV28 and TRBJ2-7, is DVKVTQSSRYLVKRTGEKVFLECVQDMDHENMFWYRQDPGLGLRLIYFSYDVKMKEKGDIPEGYSVSREKKERFSLILESASTNQTSMYLCASDRRGSTDLSYEQYFGPGTRLTVT.

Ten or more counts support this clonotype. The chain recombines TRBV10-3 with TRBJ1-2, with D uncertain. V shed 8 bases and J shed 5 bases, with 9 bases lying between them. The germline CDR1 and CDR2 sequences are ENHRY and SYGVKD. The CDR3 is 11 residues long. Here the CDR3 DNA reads TGTGCCATCGAGGCGCCATATGGCTACACCTTC. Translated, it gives CAIEAPYGYTF.

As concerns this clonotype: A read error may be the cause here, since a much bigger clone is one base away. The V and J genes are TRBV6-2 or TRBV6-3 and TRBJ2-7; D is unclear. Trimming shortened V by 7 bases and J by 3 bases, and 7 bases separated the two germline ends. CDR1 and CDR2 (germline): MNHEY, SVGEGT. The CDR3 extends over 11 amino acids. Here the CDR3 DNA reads TGTGCCAGCATGGTGGACTACGAGCAGTACTTC. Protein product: CASMVDYEQYF.

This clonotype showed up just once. The CDR3 sequence is CSVWGPGEESEQFF. The CDR3 coding sequence is TGCAGCGTTTGGGGACCAGGAGAGGAAAGTGAGCAGTTCTTC. The chain employs TRBV29-1 and TRBJ2-1; possibly TRBD1 or TRBD2 for D (5 bases each). The germline CDR1 and CDR2 sequences are SQVTM and ANQGSEA. This CDR3 is 14 amino acids long. Trimming cost V 5 bases and J 9 bases, with 20 bases left between them.

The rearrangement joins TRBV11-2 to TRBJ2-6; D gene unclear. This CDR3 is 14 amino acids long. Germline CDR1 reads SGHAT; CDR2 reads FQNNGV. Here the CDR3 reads CTNSLGTEANVLTF. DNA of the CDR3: TGTACCAACAGCTTAGGTACCGAGGCCAACGTCCTGACTTTC.

The CDR3: CASSQDFIGDYGSYEQYF. Here the CDR3 DNA reads TGTGCCAGCAGCCAAGATTTCATAGGCGACTATGGCTCCTACGAGCAGTACTTC. The V call is TRBV14, the J call TRBJ2-7, with a weak D call TRBD2 (5 bases). Germline-derived CDR1 and CDR2 are SGHDN and FVKESK. The CDR3 totals 18 residues. Deletions cut 0 bases from V and 0 bases from J, with 18 bases between.

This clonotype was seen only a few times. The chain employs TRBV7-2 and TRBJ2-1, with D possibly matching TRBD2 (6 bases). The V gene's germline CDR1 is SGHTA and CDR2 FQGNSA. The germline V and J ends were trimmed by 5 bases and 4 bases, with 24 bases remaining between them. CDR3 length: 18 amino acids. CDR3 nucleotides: TGTGCCAGCAGCCCCCTTTCGTCAGGACTACCGGGATACAATGAGCAGTTCTTC. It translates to CASSPLSSGLPGYNEQFF.

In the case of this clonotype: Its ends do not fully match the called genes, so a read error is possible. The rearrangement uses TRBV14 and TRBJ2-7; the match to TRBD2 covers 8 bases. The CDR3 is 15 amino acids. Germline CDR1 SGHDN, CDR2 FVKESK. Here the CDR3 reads CASSPDPGGLYGQHF. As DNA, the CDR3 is TGTGCCAGCAGCCCCGACCCGGGAGGGCTTTACGGGCAGCACTTC.

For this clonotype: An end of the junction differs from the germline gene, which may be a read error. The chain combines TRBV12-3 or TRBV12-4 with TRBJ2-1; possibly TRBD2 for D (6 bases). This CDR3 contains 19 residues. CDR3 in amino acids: CASSSREAVTTEGLSKPLF. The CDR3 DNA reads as TGTGCCAGCAGTTCCAGGGAAGCGGTCACGACGGAGGGGTTATCCAAGCCGTTATTC.

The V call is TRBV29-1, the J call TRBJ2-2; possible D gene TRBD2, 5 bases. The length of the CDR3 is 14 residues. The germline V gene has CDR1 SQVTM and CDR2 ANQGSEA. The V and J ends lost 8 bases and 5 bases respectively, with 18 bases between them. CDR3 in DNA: TGCAGCTTTTCTCGCGTTTCGGGAACCGGGGAGCTGTTTTTT. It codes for CSFSRVSGTGELFF.

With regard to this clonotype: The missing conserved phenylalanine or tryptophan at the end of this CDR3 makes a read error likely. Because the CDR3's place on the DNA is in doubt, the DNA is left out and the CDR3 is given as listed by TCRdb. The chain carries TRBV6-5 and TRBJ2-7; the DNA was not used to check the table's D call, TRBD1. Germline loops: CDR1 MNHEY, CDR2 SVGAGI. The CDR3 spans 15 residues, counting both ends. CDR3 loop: CASRPARDRHYEQNI.

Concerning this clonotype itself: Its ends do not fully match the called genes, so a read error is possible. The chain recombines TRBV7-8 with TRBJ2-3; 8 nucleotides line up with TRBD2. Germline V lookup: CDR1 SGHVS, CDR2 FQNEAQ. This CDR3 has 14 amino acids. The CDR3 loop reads CARSSAAGAPAQYF. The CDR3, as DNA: TGTGCCAGAAGCTCAGCAGCGGGAGCCCCCGCCCAGTATTTT.